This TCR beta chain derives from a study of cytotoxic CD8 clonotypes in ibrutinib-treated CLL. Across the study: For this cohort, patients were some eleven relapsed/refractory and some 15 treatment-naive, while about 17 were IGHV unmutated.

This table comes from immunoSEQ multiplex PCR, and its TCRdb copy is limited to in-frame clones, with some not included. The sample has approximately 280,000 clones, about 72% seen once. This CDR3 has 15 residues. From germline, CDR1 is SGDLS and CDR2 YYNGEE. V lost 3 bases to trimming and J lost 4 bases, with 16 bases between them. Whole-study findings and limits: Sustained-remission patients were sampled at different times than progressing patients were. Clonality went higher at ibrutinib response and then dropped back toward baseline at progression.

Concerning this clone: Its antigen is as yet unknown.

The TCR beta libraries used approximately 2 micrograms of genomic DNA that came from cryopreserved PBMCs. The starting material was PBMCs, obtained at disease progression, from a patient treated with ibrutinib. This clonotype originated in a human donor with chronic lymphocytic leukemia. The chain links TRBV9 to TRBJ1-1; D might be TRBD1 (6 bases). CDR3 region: CASSGLGGAGTEAFF. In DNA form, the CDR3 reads TGTGCCAGCAGCGGACTAGGGGGGGCCGGCACTGAAGCTTTCTTT.